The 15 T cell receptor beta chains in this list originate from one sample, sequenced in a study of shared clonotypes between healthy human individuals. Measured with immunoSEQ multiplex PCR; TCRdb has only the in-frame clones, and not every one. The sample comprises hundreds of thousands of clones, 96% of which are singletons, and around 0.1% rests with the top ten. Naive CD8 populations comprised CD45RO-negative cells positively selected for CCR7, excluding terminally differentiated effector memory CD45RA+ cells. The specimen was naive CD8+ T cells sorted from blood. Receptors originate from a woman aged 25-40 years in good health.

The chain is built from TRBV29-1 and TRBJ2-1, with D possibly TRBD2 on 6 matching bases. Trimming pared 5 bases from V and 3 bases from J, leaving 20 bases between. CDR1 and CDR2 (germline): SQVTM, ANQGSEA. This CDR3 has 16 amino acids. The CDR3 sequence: CSVRGGRDALYNEQFF. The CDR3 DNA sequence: TGCAGCGTTAGGGGCGGGCGGGATGCGCTCTACAATGAGCAGTTCTTC.

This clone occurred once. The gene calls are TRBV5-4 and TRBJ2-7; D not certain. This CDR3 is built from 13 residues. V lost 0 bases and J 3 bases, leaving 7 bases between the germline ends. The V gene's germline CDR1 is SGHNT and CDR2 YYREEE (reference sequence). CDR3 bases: TGTGCCAGCAGCTTGGGGCCGAACTACGAGCAGTACTTC. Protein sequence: CASSLGPNYEQYF.

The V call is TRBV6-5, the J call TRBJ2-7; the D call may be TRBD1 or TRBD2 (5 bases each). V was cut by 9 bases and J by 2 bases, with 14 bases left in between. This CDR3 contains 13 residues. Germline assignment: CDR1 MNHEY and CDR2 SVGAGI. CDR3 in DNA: TGTGCCAGTAGTAGGGGACCTACCTACGAGCAGTACTTC. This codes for CASSRGPTYEQYF.

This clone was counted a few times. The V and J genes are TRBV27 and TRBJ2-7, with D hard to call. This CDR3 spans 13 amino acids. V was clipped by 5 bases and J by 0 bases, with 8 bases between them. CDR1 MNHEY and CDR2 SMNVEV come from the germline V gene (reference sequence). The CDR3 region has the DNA TGTGCCAGCAGTGAAATCAGCTCCTACGAGCAGTACTTC. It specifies CASSEISSYEQYF.

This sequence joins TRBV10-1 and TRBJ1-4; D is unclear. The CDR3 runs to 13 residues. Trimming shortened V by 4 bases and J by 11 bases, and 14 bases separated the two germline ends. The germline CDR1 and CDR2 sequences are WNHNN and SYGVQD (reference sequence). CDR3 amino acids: CASSGGTAEKLFF. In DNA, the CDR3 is TGCGCCAGCAGTGGTGGCACCGCGGAGAAACTGTTTTTT.

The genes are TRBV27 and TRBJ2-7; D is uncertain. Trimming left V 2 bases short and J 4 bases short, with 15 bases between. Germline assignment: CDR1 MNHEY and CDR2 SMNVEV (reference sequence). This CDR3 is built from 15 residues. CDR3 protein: CASSLTVGLGYEQYF. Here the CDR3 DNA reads TGTGCCAGCAGTTTAACCGTCGGCCTAGGGTACGAGCAGTACTTC.

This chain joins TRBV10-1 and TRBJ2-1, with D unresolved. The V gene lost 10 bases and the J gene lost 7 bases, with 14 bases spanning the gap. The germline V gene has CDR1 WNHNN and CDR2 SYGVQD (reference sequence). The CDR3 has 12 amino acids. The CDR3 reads CATTSGRNEQFF. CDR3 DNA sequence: TGCGCCACCACATCCGGGCGGAATGAGCAGTTCTTC.

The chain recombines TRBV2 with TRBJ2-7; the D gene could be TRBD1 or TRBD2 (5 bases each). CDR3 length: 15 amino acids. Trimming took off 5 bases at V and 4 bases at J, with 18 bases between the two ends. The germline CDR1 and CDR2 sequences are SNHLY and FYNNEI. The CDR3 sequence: CASSSGTLKSYEQYF. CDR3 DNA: TGTGCCAGCAGTTCCGGGACGCTGAAATCGTACGAGCAGTACTTC.

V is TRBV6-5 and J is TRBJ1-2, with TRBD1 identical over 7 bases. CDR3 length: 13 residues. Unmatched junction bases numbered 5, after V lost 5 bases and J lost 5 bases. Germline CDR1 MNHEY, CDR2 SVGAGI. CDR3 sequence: CASSKQTGYGYTF. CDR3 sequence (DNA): TGTGCCAGCAGTAAACAGACAGGGTATGGCTACACCTTC.

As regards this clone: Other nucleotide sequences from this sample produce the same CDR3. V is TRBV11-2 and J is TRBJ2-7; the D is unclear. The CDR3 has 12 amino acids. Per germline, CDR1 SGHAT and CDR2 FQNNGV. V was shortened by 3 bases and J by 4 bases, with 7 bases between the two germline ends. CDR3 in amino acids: CASSFRGYEQYF. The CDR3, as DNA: TGTGCCAGCAGCTTTAGAGGATACGAGCAGTACTTC. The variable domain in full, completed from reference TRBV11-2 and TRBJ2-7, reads EAGVAQSPRYKIIEKRQSVAFWCNPISGHATLYWYQQILGQGPKLLIQFQNNGVVDDSQLPKDRFSAERLKGVDSTLKIQPAKLEDSAVYLCASSFRGYEQYFGPGTRLTVT.

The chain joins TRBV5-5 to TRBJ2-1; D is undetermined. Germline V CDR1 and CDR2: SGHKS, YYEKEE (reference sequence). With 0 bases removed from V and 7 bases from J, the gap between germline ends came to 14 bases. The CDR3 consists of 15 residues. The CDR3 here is CASSLAAPPGNEQFF. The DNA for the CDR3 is TGTGCCAGCAGCTTGGCGGCTCCTCCTGGGAATGAGCAGTTCTTC.

CDR3 bases: TGTGCCAGCAGTATACTAGTGACAGATACGCAGTATTTT. This encodes CASSILVTDTQYF. The V and J genes are TRBV28 and TRBJ2-3, with D possibly being TRBD2 (5 bases). The germline V gene has CDR1 MDHEN and CDR2 SYDVKM. The ends were cut back, 5 bases at V and 3 bases at J, with 9 bases in the middle. The CDR3 sequence is 13 residues long.

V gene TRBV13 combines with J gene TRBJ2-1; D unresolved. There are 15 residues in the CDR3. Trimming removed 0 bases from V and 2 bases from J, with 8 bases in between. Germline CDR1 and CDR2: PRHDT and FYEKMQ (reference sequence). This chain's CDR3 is CASSLGAKPYNEQFF. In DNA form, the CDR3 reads TGTGCCAGCAGCTTAGGGGCTAAACCCTACAATGAGCAGTTCTTC.

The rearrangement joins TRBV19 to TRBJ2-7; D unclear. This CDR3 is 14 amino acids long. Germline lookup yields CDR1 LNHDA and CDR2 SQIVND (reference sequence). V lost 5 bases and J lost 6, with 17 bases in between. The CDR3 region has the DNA TGTGCCAGTAGTTCTGTGGCCGGCGCTGGCGAGCAGTACTTC. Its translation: CASSSVAGAGEQYF.

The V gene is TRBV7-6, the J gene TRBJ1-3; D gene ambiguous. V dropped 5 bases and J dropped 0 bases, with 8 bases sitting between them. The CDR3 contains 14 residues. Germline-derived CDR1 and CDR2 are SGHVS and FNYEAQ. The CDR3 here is CASSAGVSGNTIYF. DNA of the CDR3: TGTGCCAGCAGCGCCGGGGTCTCTGGAAACACCATATATTTT.